This TCR beta chain was sequenced during a study of blood T cell repertoires in COVID-19. Study-wide context: Sites in the United States, Italy and Spain provided acute and convalescent COVID-19 samples. T cells, B-cell-depleted T cells, or PBMCs supplied cDNA or gDNA.

The V end was cut by 2 bases, the J end by 4 bases, with 15 bases between. From germline, CDR1 is SEHNR and CDR2 FQNEAQ (reference sequence). This CDR3 has 16 amino acids. Original handling: Reference gene primer amplification yielded estimated nucleated cell counts. Generated by immunoSEQ multiplex PCR, the TCRdb table keeps only in-frame clones and is missing some. V and J calls and clone size come straight from that table; D and trimming were deduced from the DNA. Among about 190,000 clones, 80% were seen once, and the ten largest hold 6.9%. The material sequenced was peripheral blood. This receptor was taken from a man aged 55 to 70 with acute or convalescent COVID-19. The V call is TRBV7-9, the J call TRBJ2-4; perhaps TRBD1 as D (6 bases). The CDR3 loop reads CASSLSQGIAKNIQYF. The CDR3 bases are TGTGCCAGCAGCTTAAGTCAGGGGATAGCTAAAAACATTCAGTACTTC.